Below are 8 T cell receptor beta chains sequenced from a single sample in a study of blood T cell repertoires in COVID-19 (TCRdb year 2020). The method was the immunoSEQ multiplex PCR assay. TCRdb stores this immuneACCESS table with in-frame sequences only. Part of the clones is absent; in the studies checked, under half of the shortfall reflects unresolved V genes, and no reason is known for the rest. This sample comprises 130,000 to 150,000 clones, about nine tenths of them detected only once. The ten most abundant clones make up roughly a tenth of the sample. The material sequenced was peripheral blood. Every receptor here comes from a man aged 50-60 years with active or convalescent COVID-19.

This clone was seen more than once but under ten times. V usage is TRBV6-1 and J usage is TRBJ1-5, with a possible D match to TRBD1 (5 bases). From germline, CDR1 is MNHNS and CDR2 SASEGT. The CDR3 spans 16 residues. V was trimmed by 5 bases and J by 4 bases, leaving 18 bases between them. In DNA form, the CDR3 reads TGTGCCAGCAGTAAAGAATCGGGACTGATTAATCAGCCCCAGCATTTT. Its translation is CASSKESGLINQPQHF.

The J gene is TRBJ2-2, the V gene TRBV9, with 10 bases that match TRBD2. Germline trimming cut 3 bases from V and 4 bases from J; bases unmatched to any gene: 9. The CDR3 totals 17 residues. CDR1 is SGDLS, CDR2 YYNGEE, per germline. In DNA form, the CDR3 reads TGTGCCAGCAGCGCGCTGCCGCTAGCGGGAGTCACCGGGGAGCTGTTTTTT. Translating it yields CASSALPLAGVTGELFF.

This clone was observed a handful of times. V gene TRBV6-1 combines with J gene TRBJ1-1; D unresolved. The V and J ends lost 6 bases and 8 bases respectively, with 4 bases between them. CDR3 size: 9 residues. In germline, CDR1 is MNHNS, CDR2 SASEGT. The CDR3 sequence: CASSSEAFF. The CDR3, as DNA: TGTGCCAGCAGCTCCGAAGCTTTCTTT.

This rearrangement joins TRBV19 to TRBJ2-2; D gene uncertain. Germline V CDR1 and CDR2: LNHDA, SQIVND (reference sequence). V was pared by 7 bases and J by 0 bases, with 15 bases between. The CDR3 contains 16 residues. The CDR3 loop is CASNPLRFPNTGELFF. Written as DNA, the CDR3 is TGTGCCAGTAACCCCCTGAGATTCCCGAACACCGGGGAGCTGTTTTTT.

This chain connects TRBV28 to TRBJ2-1, with 12 nucleotides matching TRBD2. The CDR3 totals 15 residues. Germline V gene data show CDR1 as MDHEN and CDR2 as SYDVKM. V lost 2 bases, J lost 4 bases, and 0 bases stayed unmatched. Here the CDR3 reads CASSLTSGRYNEQFF. CDR3 in DNA: TGTGCCAGCAGTTTAACTAGCGGGAGGTACAATGAGCAGTTCTTC.

The V gene is TRBV4-1, the J gene TRBJ1-2; 7 bases map to TRBD1. This CDR3 region has 15 residues. Germline lookup yields CDR1 MGHRA and CDR2 YSYEKL. Trimming removed 2 bases from V and 1 base from J; junction bases left unmatched: 4. In DNA form, the CDR3 reads TGCGCCAGCAGCCAACCGGGACAGAGTAACTATGGCTACACCTTC. Residues: CASSQPGQSNYGYTF.

This clone has a handful of counts. One junction end disagrees with the germline gene, perhaps due to a read error. This sequence joins TRBV7-9 and TRBJ2-1; TRBD2 aligns across 11 bases. This CDR3 has 16 amino acids. CDR1 SEHNR and CDR2 FQNEAQ come from the germline V gene (reference sequence). The CDR3, as DNA: TGTGCCAGCAGCGTAGCGGGAGGGCTCTCCTACAATGAGCAGTTCTTC. Amino acids: CASSVAGGLSYNEQFF.

As to this clone: Other nucleotide sequences in the sample specify the same CDR3. The rearrangement uses TRBV18 and TRBJ1-5; possibly TRBD1 for D (6 bases). Germline V lookup: CDR1 KGHSH, CDR2 LQKENI. V shed 3 bases and J shed 4 bases, with 7 bases lying between them. The length of the CDR3 is 13 residues. CDR3 region: CASSPDRNQPQHF. CDR3 nucleotides: TGTGCCAGCTCACCGGACAGAAATCAGCCCCAGCATTTT.